Following are 14 T cell receptor beta chains from one sample sequenced in a study of shared clonotypes between healthy human individuals. TCRdb keeps only in-frame clones here, not all; method: immunoSEQ multiplex PCR. In the table there are some 1.5 million clones, roughly 95% of which are singletons. The sample taken for sequencing was naive CD4+ T cells sorted from blood. The subset was: CD45RA+ positively selected. The receptors shown here come from a man aged 30-40 years in good health.

The rearrangement uses TRBV6-5 and TRBJ1-4; D is undetermined. The CDR3 loop spans 14 amino acids. Germline-derived CDR1 and CDR2 are MNHEY and SVGAGI. Trimming cost V 5 bases and J 5 bases, with 12 bases left between them. In DNA form, the CDR3 reads TGTGCCAGCAGTCACGGACGGCTCAATGAAAAACTGTTTTTT. Its translation is CASSHGRLNEKLFF.

This chain joins TRBV29-1 and TRBJ2-5, with D possibly TRBD1 on 6 matching bases. The CDR3 contains 14 residues. Trimming took off 2 bases at V and 4 bases at J, with 14 bases between the two ends. CDR1 SQVTM and CDR2 ANQGSEA come from the germline V gene. Written as DNA, the CDR3 is TGCAGCGTTGAATTTCAGGGGCGGAGAGAGACCCAGTACTTC. It encodes CSVEFQGRRETQYF.

The CDR3 protein is CSVGYRVAGDGYTF. The CDR3 DNA reads as TGCAGCGTTGGTTACAGGGTGGCGGGTGATGGCTACACCTTC. The genes are TRBV29-1 and TRBJ1-2, with D maybe TRBD1 (6 bases). V gave up 4 bases and J gave up 6 bases, with 18 bases separating them. CDR3 length: 14 amino acids. Germline CDR1 SQVTM, CDR2 ANQGSEA.

This clone appeared a single time. This chain links TRBV11-2 with TRBJ2-1; perhaps TRBD2 as D (6 bases). Trimming took 5 bases from V and 2 from J, leaving 16 bases between them. Germline V lookup: CDR1 SGHAT, CDR2 FQNNGV. This CDR3 comprises 16 residues. CDR3 bases: TGTGCCAGCAGCACCCTCAGCGGGCGAACCTACAATGAGCAGTTCTTC. The encoded protein is CASSTLSGRTYNEQFF.

The chain links TRBV11-2 to TRBJ1-1; possible D gene TRBD1, 6 bases. This CDR3 is built from 14 residues. Trimming stripped 4 bases from V and 8 bases from J, with 17 bases between. Germline V lookup: CDR1 SGHAT, CDR2 FQNNGV. The chain's CDR3 is CASSSLNTGKEAFF. The DNA for the CDR3 is TGTGCCAGCAGCTCCCTGAACACAGGGAAGGAAGCTTTCTTT.

This clone appeared once. V and J are TRBV6-5 and TRBJ2-1; no definite D call. The CDR3 is 13 residues long. Germline V gene data show CDR1 as MNHEY and CDR2 as SVGAGI. With 2 bases removed from V and 8 bases from J, the gap between germline ends came to 10 bases. This chain's CDR3 is CASSYQNQDEQFF. CDR3 in DNA: TGTGCCAGCAGTTACCAAAACCAAGATGAGCAGTTCTTC.

The V and J genes are TRBV20-1 and TRBJ1-2; D gene uncertain. Trimming pared 7 bases from V and 5 bases from J, leaving 2 bases between. The CDR3 extends over 8 amino acids. Germline V CDR1 and CDR2: DFQATT, SNEGSKA (reference sequence). The CDR3 DNA is TGCAGTGGTTATGGCTACACCTTC. Protein product: CSGYGYTF.

The CDR3 reads CASSSRDTTNTEAFF. The CDR3 nucleotides read TGTGCCAGCAGTAGCCGGGACACCACAAACACTGAAGCTTTCTTT. This chain uses TRBV2 with TRBJ1-1; tentatively, D is TRBD1 (6 bases). The germline gives CDR1 SNHLY, CDR2 FYNNEI. With 5 bases removed from V and 2 bases from J, the gap between germline ends came to 15 bases. The CDR3 runs 15 residues.

The chain couples TRBV5-1 to TRBJ2-7; D is perhaps TRBD1 (6 bases). The CDR3 consists of 16 residues. V was shortened by 0 bases and J by 3 bases, with 16 bases between the two germline ends. Germline values: CDR1 SGHRS, CDR2 YFSETQ. The CDR3 DNA is TGCGCCAGCAGCTTGGGGGGAAACAGGGCGGGCTACGAGCAGTACTTC. It encodes CASSLGGNRAGYEQYF.

The chain recombines TRBV11-2 with TRBJ2-5; unclear D gene. The germline gives CDR1 SGHAT, CDR2 FQNNGV. The CDR3 has 12 amino acids. Trimming took off 3 bases at V and 4 bases at J, with 6 bases between the two ends. The CDR3 bases are TGTGCCAGCAGCTTGTTTGGAGAGACCCAGTACTTC. This codes for CASSLFGETQYF.

CDR3 amino acids: CASGSPRVWVNTEAFF. Here the CDR3 DNA reads TGTGCTAGTGGTTCCCCCAGGGTTTGGGTGAACACTGAAGCTTTCTTT. J is TRBJ1-1 and V is TRBV12-5, with a tentative D call TRBD1 (5 bases). Per germline, CDR1 LGHNT and CDR2 FRNRAP. Deletions cut 4 bases from V and 0 bases from J, with 15 bases between. The CDR3 has 16 residues.

The chain uses TRBV4-2 and TRBJ1-1; D gene ambiguous. CDR3 length: 12 amino acids. V was clipped by 4 bases and J by 7 bases, with 10 bases between them. Germline values: CDR1 LGHNA, CDR2 YNFKEQ. The CDR3 bases are TGTGCCAGCAGCCGAGCGGACGGTGAAGCTTTCTTT. It yields the protein CASSRADGEAFF.

The rearrangement uses TRBV5-1 and TRBJ1-3, with D maybe TRBD1 (5 bases). The CDR3 contains 16 residues. V was clipped by 4 bases and J by 0 bases, with 14 bases between them. Germline values: CDR1 SGHRS, CDR2 YFSETQ. CDR3 residues: CASSLPQGDSGNTIYF. DNA of the CDR3: TGCGCCAGCAGCCTACCCCAGGGAGACTCTGGAAACACCATATATTTT.

The gene calls are TRBV5-1 and TRBJ2-1; no clear D. The ends were cut back, 4 bases at V and 9 bases at J, with 11 bases in the middle. Germline CDR1 SGHRS, CDR2 YFSETQ. This CDR3 is built from 12 residues. This CDR3 is CASSHPLGEQFF. In nucleotides, the CDR3 is TGCGCCAGCAGCCACCCTCTGGGTGAGCAGTTCTTC.